The 18 T cell receptor beta chains given below trace back to one sample, sequenced in a study of blood T cell repertoires in COVID-19. Using immunoSEQ multiplex PCR, the repertoire was profiled, and TCRdb retains in-frame clones only, with some absent. Of 150,000 to 200,000 clones in the sample, approximately 88% were seen once. Sequencing input: PBMCs or T cells enriched from blood (not recorded which). Receptor source: an older woman who had recovered from COVID-19.

V gene TRBV11-2 combines with J gene TRBJ1-2; D is perhaps TRBD1 (5 bases). The CDR3 sequence is 15 residues long. Trimming pared 1 base from V and 4 bases from J, leaving 13 bases between. Germline lookup yields CDR1 SGHAT and CDR2 FQNNGV. The CDR3 protein is CASSLVLDSVYGYTF. The CDR3 DNA is TGTGCCAGCAGCTTAGTCTTAGACAGCGTCTATGGCTACACCTTC.

The V gene is TRBV28, the J gene TRBJ1-6; D call uncertain. V shed 3 bases and J shed 0 bases, with 15 bases lying between them. The CDR3 extends over 18 amino acids. The V gene's germline CDR1 is MDHEN and CDR2 SYDVKM. Written as DNA, the CDR3 is TGTGCCAGCAGTTTGTCCCGCGGTCTAGGCTCCTATAATTCACCCCTCCACTTT. Its protein product is CASSLSRGLGSYNSPLHF.

Here the CDR3 DNA reads TGTGCCAGCAGCTTCTACCGGGAAACTAATGAAAAACTGTTTTTT. Its translation is CASSFYRETNEKLFF. The chain combines TRBV7-9 with TRBJ1-4, with D uncertain. Deletions cut 3 bases from V and 1 base from J, with 9 bases between. The germline V gene has CDR1 SEHNR and CDR2 FQNEAQ (reference sequence). CDR3 size: 15 residues.

The genes are TRBV5-6 and TRBJ2-7; D may be TRBD2 (7 bases). CDR1 and CDR2 (germline): SGHDT, YYEEEE. This CDR3 is built from 14 residues. The germline V and J ends were trimmed by 4 bases and 3 bases, with 14 bases remaining between them. As DNA, the CDR3 is TGTGCCAGCAGCCGACGGGGAGGGGGCTACGAGCAGTACTTC. Translated: CASSRRGGGYEQYF.

With regard to this clone: The sample has other DNA sequences that encode this CDR3 too. The chain links TRBV5-1 to TRBJ1-5; possibly TRBD1 for D (5 bases). Between the trimmed V and J ends, which lost 0 bases and 0 bases, there was a span of 7 bases. The CDR3 runs 15 residues. Germline V CDR1 and CDR2: SGHRS, YFSETQ. The CDR3 loop is CASSLDGGSNQPQHF. The CDR3 DNA reads as TGCGCCAGCAGCTTGGACGGGGGTAGCAATCAGCCCCAGCATTTT.

This rearrangement joins TRBV27 to TRBJ2-1, with TRBD1 matching over 8 bases. Losses at the gene ends were 6 bases for V and 4 bases for J; bases not matched to a gene: 8. Looked up from germline, CDR1 is MNHEY and CDR2 is SMNVEV (reference sequence). The CDR3 consists of 15 residues. The CDR3 here is CASRTRQGTYNEQFF. In nucleotides, the CDR3 is TGTGCCAGCAGGACCCGACAGGGGACATACAATGAGCAGTTCTTC.

V and J are TRBV10-3 and TRBJ1-6; D is perhaps TRBD1 (6 bases). The V gene's germline CDR1 is ENHRY and CDR2 SYGVKD. V shed 4 bases and J shed 7 bases, with 8 bases lying between them. There are 13 residues in the CDR3. This chain's CDR3 is CAISGQENSPLHF. The CDR3 DNA reads as TGTGCCATCAGTGGACAGGAGAATTCACCCCTCCACTTT.

The chain links TRBV3-1 (or the pseudogene TRBV3-2) to TRBJ2-7; TRBD2 is a possible D gene (5 bases). CDR1 is LGHDT and CDR2 is YNNKEL in the germline V gene (reference sequence). V shed 0 bases and J shed 8 bases, with 11 bases lying between them. CDR3 length: 13 amino acids. CDR3 bases: TGTGCCAGCAGCCAAGATCGACGAGGGAAGCAGTACTTC. It codes for CASSQDRRGKQYF.

The chain uses TRBV2 and TRBJ2-7; D possibly corresponds to TRBD1 (5 bases). This CDR3 contains 12 residues. V was cut by 6 bases and J by 5 bases, with 11 bases left in between. The germline CDR1 and CDR2 sequences are SNHLY and FYNNEI. The CDR3 protein is CASSLRGHEQYF. CDR3 DNA sequence: TGTGCCAGCAGCCTTAGGGGCCACGAGCAGTACTTC.

The chain uses TRBV2 and TRBJ1-2, with no clear D. Trimming pared 4 bases from V and 5 bases from J, leaving 14 bases between. Germline values: CDR1 SNHLY, CDR2 FYNNEI. CDR3 size: 14 residues. CDR3 residues: CASSVKRGWYGYTF. The CDR3 DNA reads TGTGCCAGCAGTGTCAAACGAGGCTGGTATGGCTACACCTTC.

The chain employs TRBV5-1 and TRBJ2-3; TRBD1 matches at 8 bases. This CDR3 has 16 residues. With V trimmed by 4 bases and J by 0 bases, 7 bases remained unmatched. Germline V gene data show CDR1 as SGHRS and CDR2 as YFSETQ. Written as DNA, the CDR3 is TGCGCCAGCAGCACGGGGACAGGTGTAAGCACAGATACGCAGTATTTT. This gives the protein CASSTGTGVSTDTQYF.

This rearrangement joins TRBV3-1 (or the pseudogene TRBV3-2) to TRBJ1-2, with D possibly matching TRBD1 (6 bases). The CDR3 has 14 residues. The ends were cut back, 1 base at V and 7 bases at J, with 13 bases in the middle. Germline V gene data show CDR1 as LGHDT and CDR2 as YNNKEL (reference sequence). The CDR3 here is CASSQAGAEGGYTF. CDR3 in DNA: TGTGCCAGCAGCCAAGCAGGGGCCGAGGGTGGCTACACCTTC.

The chain joins TRBV6-5 to TRBJ1-2; D perhaps matches TRBD1 (5 bases). The V end lost 1 base, the J end lost 6 bases, and 9 bases lay between the germline ends. The germline gives CDR1 MNHEY, CDR2 SVGAGI. This CDR3 contains 13 residues. The CDR3 protein is CASSYFRGDGYTF. The CDR3 DNA reads as TGTGCCAGCAGTTACTTTCGGGGGGATGGCTACACCTTC.

In this sample, this clone turned up a few times. The V gene is TRBV7-6, the J gene TRBJ1-4; D is perhaps TRBD1 (5 bases). CDR1 and CDR2 (germline): SGHVS, FNYEAQ. This CDR3 comprises 13 residues. Trimming cost V 6 bases and J 8 bases, with 13 bases left between them. The CDR3, as DNA: TGTGCCAGCAGGCCTTCCAGGGTGGAAAAACTGTTTTTT. Protein product: CASRPSRVEKLFF.

A few counts support this clone. The chain couples TRBV7-3 to TRBJ2-5; D is uncertain. The germline V and J ends were trimmed by 5 bases and 5 bases, with 12 bases remaining between them. The germline V gene has CDR1 SGHTA and CDR2 FQGTGA. The length of the CDR3 is 13 residues. The CDR3 region has the DNA TGTGCCAGCAGCCGAGGTATCCGGGAGACCCAGTACTTC. Residues: CASSRGIRETQYF.

This chain links TRBV5-5 with TRBJ1-2, with 8 nucleotides matching TRBD1. Germline CDR1 SGHKS, CDR2 YYEKEE (reference sequence). CDR3 length equals 17 residues. With 1 base clipped from V and 2 bases from J, the junction kept 10 bases outside the gene matches. The CDR3 sequence is CASSLRQGANPNYGYTF. CDR3 nucleotide sequence: TGTGCCAGCAGCTTGCGTCAGGGGGCAAACCCAAACTATGGCTACACCTTC.

This clone was counted at least ten times. The rearrangement joins TRBV6-5 to TRBJ1-3; a possible D gene is TRBD1 (6 bases). V dropped 0 bases and J dropped 5 bases, with 8 bases sitting between them. The CDR3 length is 14 residues. Germline-derived CDR1 and CDR2 are MNHEY and SVGAGI. The CDR3 nucleotides are TGTGCCAGCAGTTACTCACAGGGCCGAAACACCATATATTTT. This translates into CASSYSQGRNTIYF.

This rearrangement joins TRBV5-1 to TRBJ2-5, with 7 bases fitting TRBD1. CDR1 is SGHRS and CDR2 is YFSETQ in the germline V gene. CDR3 length: 14 amino acids. V lost 4 bases and J lost 5; bases outside the gene matches: 8. CDR3 DNA sequence: TGCGCCAGCAGCGTGTTAGGGGGCGGTGAGACCCAGTACTTC. This gives the protein CASSVLGGGETQYF.